A single sample is the source of the 26 T cell receptor beta chains below, sequenced in a study of PD-L1 blockade in urothelial cancer. Time point meaning: peripheral blood 6 weeks after treatment start. Profiled with immunoSEQ multiplex PCR; TCRdb holds only in-frame clones, not every one. The repertoire holds roughly 100,000 clones, with 75% to 90% as singletons. The source material was PBMCs, sampled around atezolizumab (anti-PD-L1) treatment. These receptors all come from a man between 65 and 85 years old with urothelial cancer.

The chain employs TRBV4-3 and TRBJ2-3; 9 nucleotides agree with TRBD2. The junction had 8 bases not matched to a gene; V was cut back by 0 bases and J by 4 bases. The CDR3 spans 17 residues. Germline lookup yields CDR1 LGHNA and CDR2 YSLEER. The DNA for the CDR3 is TGCGCCAGCAGCCAAGATTGGGCTAGCGGGATCGCAGATACGCAGTATTTT. Encoded protein: CASSQDWASGIADTQYF.

CDR3 sequence (DNA): TGCAGTGCTAGAGCAGCCTACGAGCAGTACTTC. Translating gives CSARAAYEQYF. This sequence joins TRBV20-1 and TRBJ2-7, with D unresolved. Germline CDR1 is DFQATT and CDR2 is SNEGSKA (reference sequence). This CDR3 is built from 11 residues. V was pared by 1 base and J by 2 bases, with 3 bases between.

V and J are TRBV9 and TRBJ2-7; D is perhaps TRBD1 (6 bases). The V and J ends lost 9 bases and 2 bases respectively, with 15 bases between them. CDR1 and CDR2 (germline): SGDLS, YYNGEE. The CDR3 contains 13 residues. CDR3 bases: TGTGCCAACTCCCAGGGGCCTCCCTACGAGCAGTACTTC. Translated, it gives CANSQGPPYEQYF. Full variable domain (outside the CDR3, taken from reference TRBV9 and TRBJ2-7): DSGVTQTPKHLITATGQRVTLRCSPRSGDLSVYWYQQSLDQGLQFLIQYYNGEERAKGNILERFSAQQFPDLHSELNLSSLELGDSALYFCANSQGPPYEQYFGPGTRLTVT.

The V call is TRBV25-1, the J call TRBJ2-5; possible D gene TRBD1, 5 bases. V lost 0 bases and J 3 bases, leaving 8 bases between the germline ends. The germline V gene encodes CDR1 MGHDK and CDR2 SYGVNS. CDR3 length: 14 amino acids. CDR3 sequence: CASSEYRTKETQYF. The CDR3 nucleotides read TGTGCCAGCAGTGAATACAGGACAAAAGAGACCCAGTACTTC.

This clone has just one count. The V and J genes are TRBV7-8 and TRBJ1-2; maybe TRBD1 (5 bases). V lost 3 bases to trimming and J lost 5 bases, with 13 bases between them. In germline, CDR1 is SGHVS, CDR2 FQNEAQ. The CDR3 consists of 14 residues. CDR3 sequence: CASSLESRGYGYTF. For the CDR3, the DNA is TGTGCCAGCAGCTTGGAGTCAAGGGGATATGGCTACACCTTC.

The chain joins TRBV6-1 to TRBJ1-4; D remains ambiguous. Trimming left V 2 bases short and J 7 bases short, with 11 bases between. The CDR3 consists of 14 residues. Germline CDR1 is MNHNS and CDR2 is SASEGT. The CDR3 here is CASSEFIWSEKLFF. CDR3 nucleotide sequence: TGTGCCAGCAGTGAATTCATCTGGAGTGAAAAACTGTTTTTT.

V is TRBV19 and J is TRBJ2-5; D is perhaps TRBD1 (6 bases). The CDR3 spans 15 residues. Germline lookup yields CDR1 LNHDA and CDR2 SQIVND (reference sequence). The germline V and J ends were trimmed by 0 bases and 3 bases, with 11 bases remaining between them. This CDR3 reads CASSIDSAGEETQYF. In DNA, the CDR3 is TGTGCCAGTAGTATAGATTCGGCAGGGGAAGAGACCCAGTACTTC.

The V gene is TRBV5-1, the J gene TRBJ1-6; D remains unclear. This CDR3 comprises 14 residues. V was trimmed by 3 bases and J by 6 bases, leaving 10 bases between them. In germline, CDR1 is SGHRS, CDR2 YFSETQ. CDR3 DNA sequence: TGCGCCAGCAGCTCCAGCGACCCTAATTCACCCCTCCACTTT. Its protein is CASSSSDPNSPLHF. Drawing the rest from reference TRBV5-1 and TRBJ1-6, the complete variable domain is KAGVTQTPRYLIKTRGQQVTLSCSPISGHRSVSWYQQTPGQGLQFLFEYFSETQRNKGNFPGRFSGRQFSNSRSEMNVSTLELGDSALYLCASSSSDPNSPLHFGNGTRLTVT.

The chain carries TRBV2 and TRBJ1-4; a possible D gene is TRBD1 (6 bases). Trimming took off 10 bases at V and 4 bases at J, with 13 bases between the two ends. The CDR3 length is 13 residues. The germline CDR1 and CDR2 sequences are SNHLY and FYNNEI. In DNA form, the CDR3 reads TGTGCCACAGGGGAGCACGGTAATGAAAAACTGTTTTTT. Amino acid sequence: CATGEHGNEKLFF.

The J gene is TRBJ2-1, the V gene TRBV29-1, with a weak D call TRBD2 (5 bases). V was cut by 2 bases and J by 10 bases, with 15 bases left in between. Germline V gene data show CDR1 as SQVTM and CDR2 as ANQGSEA. This CDR3 has 13 residues. The CDR3 DNA sequence: TGCAGCGTTGAACGGATAAAGGAGGCGGAGCAGTTCTTC. Translating it yields CSVERIKEAEQFF.

This clone was seen once. The CDR3: CASSQGARETQYF. The CDR3 DNA follows: TGTGCCAGCAGTCAGGGGGCGCGAGAGACCCAGTACTTC. This chain connects TRBV25-1 to TRBJ2-5, with 8 bases fitting TRBD1. The CDR3 runs 13 residues. Germline V gives CDR1 MGHDK, CDR2 SYGVNS. The V segment lost 5 bases and the J segment 4 bases; nucleotides outside the gene matches: 3.

This clone appeared once. This sequence joins TRBV30 and TRBJ1-4; 8 bases are shared with TRBD1. The germline gives CDR1 GTSNPN, CDR2 SVGIG (reference sequence). J was trimmed by 1 base and V by 5 bases; bases with no gene match: 0. This CDR3 is built from 13 residues. The CDR3 region is CAWDRGTNEKLFF. CDR3 nucleotide sequence: TGTGCCTGGGACAGGGGAACTAATGAAAAACTGTTTTTT.

The V and J genes are TRBV29-1 and TRBJ1-4; D gene unclear. Trimming removed 4 bases from V and 2 bases from J, with 11 bases in between. Germline CDR1 and CDR2: SQVTM and ANQGSEA. The CDR3 has 14 residues. The CDR3 reads CSVAGVWTNEKLFF. In nucleotides, the CDR3 is TGCAGCGTTGCCGGGGTATGGACTAATGAAAAACTGTTTTTT.

The chain employs TRBV6-1 and TRBJ1-1; tentative D call: TRBD1 (6 bases). Germline values: CDR1 MNHNS, CDR2 SASEGT. Between the trimmed V and J ends, which lost 0 bases and 3 bases, there was a span of 17 bases. The CDR3 has 17 amino acids. The DNA for the CDR3 is TGTGCCAGCAGTGAAGCGCGGGGGGGGCCTGTTTACACTGAAGCTTTCTTT. It is translated as CASSEARGGPVYTEAFF.

CDR3 nucleotide sequence: TGTGCCAGCAGCTTAGTCGGAGGGCAGGGCAATGAGCAGTTCTTC. This encodes CASSLVGGQGNEQFF. The chain employs TRBV7-3 and TRBJ2-1; TRBD2 is a possible D gene (6 bases). V lost 2 bases, J lost 6 bases, and 14 bases lay in between. This CDR3 contains 15 residues. Germline V gives CDR1 SGHTA, CDR2 FQGTGA.

This chain links TRBV28 with TRBJ2-1; tentative D call: TRBD1 (7 bases). The V gene lost 3 bases and the J gene lost 8 bases, with 14 bases spanning the gap. The length of the CDR3 is 14 residues. Germline values: CDR1 MDHEN, CDR2 SYDVKM. CDR3 sequence: CASSFSQGGDEQFF. The CDR3 nucleotides are TGTGCCAGCAGTTTTTCCCAGGGGGGAGATGAGCAGTTCTTC. The variable domain in full, completed from reference TRBV28 and TRBJ2-1, reads DVKVTQSSRYLVKRTGEKVFLECVQDMDHENMFWYRQDPGLGLRLIYFSYDVKMKEKGDIPEGYSVSREKKERFSLILESASTNQTSMYLCASSFSQGGDEQFFGPGTRLTVL.

V gene TRBV27 combines with J gene TRBJ1-5, with D maybe TRBD1 (6 bases). The germline V and J ends were trimmed by 8 bases and 5 bases, with 16 bases remaining between them. The CDR3 sequence is 14 residues long. Germline V gives CDR1 MNHEY, CDR2 SMNVEV (reference sequence). The CDR3 DNA is TGTGCCAGCCTAGGACAGCTCCGAGATCAGCCCCAGCATTTT. It encodes CASLGQLRDQPQHF.

The chain employs TRBV19 and TRBJ2-3; 7 nucleotides agree with TRBD2. J was trimmed by 0 bases and V by 3 bases; bases with no gene match: 3. The germline V gene has CDR1 LNHDA and CDR2 SQIVND (reference sequence). The CDR3 is made up of 15 amino acids. The CDR3 reads CASSMGGGSTDTQYF. In nucleotides, the CDR3 is TGTGCCAGTAGTATGGGCGGGGGAAGCACAGATACGCAGTATTTT.

The rearrangement uses TRBV27 and TRBJ2-6; TRBD1 agrees at 8 bases. The CDR3 consists of 19 residues. From germline, CDR1 is MNHEY and CDR2 SMNVEV (reference sequence). V shed 3 bases, J shed 1 base, and the junction held 11 bases outside the gene matches. The CDR3 DNA follows: TGTGCCAGCAGTTTCCGGACAGGGCTGAGGGAGTCTGGGGCCAACGTCCTGACTTTC. Its protein is CASSFRTGLRESGANVLTF.

The CDR3 sequence: CASSPKVREQGNQPQHF. In DNA form, the CDR3 reads TGTGCCAGTAGTCCAAAGGTGAGGGAACAGGGAAATCAGCCCCAGCATTTT. This chain links TRBV19 with TRBJ1-5; possible D gene TRBD1, 6 bases. The V and J ends lost 5 bases and 4 bases respectively, with 21 bases between them. CDR1 LNHDA and CDR2 SQIVND come from the germline V gene (reference sequence). This CDR3 region has 17 residues.

This chain uses TRBV10-3 with TRBJ1-2, with unresolved D. The CDR3 is 15 residues long. The V gene lost 3 bases and the J gene lost 3 bases, with 14 bases spanning the gap. Germline CDR1 is ENHRY and CDR2 is SYGVKD. CDR3 in amino acids: CAISEIGGRDYGYTF. The CDR3, as DNA: TGTGCCATCAGTGAAATCGGAGGGAGGGACTATGGCTACACCTTC.

The chain links TRBV9 to TRBJ2-3; D possibly corresponds to TRBD1 (6 bases). The ends were cut back, 4 bases at V and 4 bases at J, with 13 bases in the middle. The CDR3 totals 14 residues. CDR1 and CDR2 (germline): SGDLS, YYNGEE. This chain's CDR3 is CASSLGAGADTQYF. The CDR3 region has the DNA TGTGCCAGCAGCTTGGGGGCAGGCGCAGATACGCAGTATTTT.

This rearrangement joins TRBV7-8 to TRBJ2-2; possible D gene TRBD2, 5 bases. Germline loops: CDR1 SGHVS, CDR2 FQNEAQ. The CDR3 has 15 amino acids. Trimming cost V 0 bases and J 9 bases, with 14 bases left between them. The CDR3 DNA reads as TGTGCCAGCAGCTTAGCGCAAGGGAGCTACCGGGAGCTGTTTTTT. Translation: CASSLAQGSYRELFF. Together with reference TRBV7-8 and TRBJ2-2, the CDR3 gives the full variable domain: GAGVSQSPRYKVAKRGQDVALRCDPISGHVSLFWYQQALGQGPEFLTYFQNEAQLDKSGLPSDRFFAERPEGSVSTLKIQRTQQEDSAVYLCASSLAQGSYRELFFGEGSRLTVL.

V usage is TRBV30 and J usage is TRBJ1-4; a weak D match, TRBD1 (6 bases). Per the germline V gene, CDR1 is GTSNPN and CDR2 is SVGIG (reference sequence). The CDR3 consists of 14 residues. The ends were cut back, 2 bases at V and 8 bases at J, with 15 bases in the middle. CDR3 DNA sequence: TGTGCCTGGAGTCAATCACAGGGTTGGGAAAAACTGTTTTTT. This gives the protein CAWSQSQGWEKLFF. The full variable domain, completed using reference TRBV30 and TRBJ1-4, is SQTIHQWPATLVQPVGSPLSLECTVEGTSNPNLYWYRQAAGRGLQLLFYSVGIGQISSEVPQNLSASRPQDRQFILSSKKLLLSDSGFYLCAWSQSQGWEKLFFGSGTQLSVL.

The chain employs TRBV5-1 and TRBJ2-3; 11 nucleotides line up with TRBD2. J was trimmed by 6 bases and V by 5 bases; bases with no gene match: 8. Germline-derived CDR1 and CDR2 are SGHRS and YFSETQ. The CDR3 is 15 residues long. The CDR3 region is CASRLAGEPRDTQYF. CDR3 DNA sequence: TGCGCCAGCAGACTAGCGGGAGAGCCTCGGGATACGCAGTATTTT. The variable domain in full, with the rest retrieved from reference TRBV5-1 and TRBJ2-3, is KAGVTQTPRYLIKTRGQQVTLSCSPISGHRSVSWYQQTPGQGLQFLFEYFSETQRNKGNFPGRFSGRQFSNSRSEMNVSTLELGDSALYLCASRLAGEPRDTQYFGPGTRLTVL.

V gene TRBV5-6 combines with J gene TRBJ1-2, with 11 bases identical to TRBD1. The CDR3 is 18 amino acids. J was trimmed by 3 bases and V by 2 bases; bases with no gene match: 12. The germline V gene encodes CDR1 SGHDT and CDR2 YYEEEE. The CDR3 is CASSLQPRTGGGYYGYTF. The CDR3 DNA reads as TGTGCCAGCAGCTTACAGCCCAGGACAGGGGGCGGTTACTATGGCTACACCTTC.